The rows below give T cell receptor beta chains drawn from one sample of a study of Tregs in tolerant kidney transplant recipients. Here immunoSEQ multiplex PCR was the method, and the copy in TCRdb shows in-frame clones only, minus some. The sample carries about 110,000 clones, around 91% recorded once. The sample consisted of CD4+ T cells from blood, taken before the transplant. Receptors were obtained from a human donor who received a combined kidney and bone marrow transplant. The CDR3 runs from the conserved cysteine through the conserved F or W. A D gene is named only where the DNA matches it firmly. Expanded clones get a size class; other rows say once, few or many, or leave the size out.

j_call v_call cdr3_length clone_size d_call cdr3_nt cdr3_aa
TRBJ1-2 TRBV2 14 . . TGTGCCAGCAACGGCGGAGGGTCAAACTATGGCTACACCTTC CASNGGGSNYGYTF
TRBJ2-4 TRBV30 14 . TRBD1 TGTGCCTGGAGGGGCCTCAGACAGGGGAACATTCAGTACTTC CAWRGLRQGNIQYF
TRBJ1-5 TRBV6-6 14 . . TGTGCCAGCAGCGGGGTAGGAGGCAATCAGCCCCAGCATTTT CASSGVGGNQPQHF
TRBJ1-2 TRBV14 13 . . TGTGCCAGCAGCCAAGGGCCTTATGTCGGCTACACCTTC CASSQGPYVGYTF
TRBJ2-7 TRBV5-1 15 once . TGCGCCAGCAGCTTAACCTTAGCGGCCCCCTACGAGCAGTACTTC CASSLTLAAPYEQYF
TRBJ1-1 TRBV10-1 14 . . TGCGCCAGCAGCCCGGGTGGCCAACGGACTGAAGCTTTCTTT CASSPGGQRTEAFF
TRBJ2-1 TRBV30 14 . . TGTGCCTGGAGTAGGGGACTCTCCGGCAGTGAGCAGTTCTTC CAWSRGLSGSEQFF
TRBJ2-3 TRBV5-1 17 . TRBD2 TGCGCCAGCAGCTTAACCAGAGCGGGAGATTCCACAGATACGCAGTATTTT CASSLTRAGDSTDTQYF
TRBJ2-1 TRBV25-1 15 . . TGTGCCAGCGCAGGGGGTGGGACTGTCTACAATGAGCAGTTCTTC CASAGGGTVYNEQFF
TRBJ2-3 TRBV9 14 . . TGTGCCAGCAGCGTAGGGCGGACTACAGATACGCAGTATTTT CASSVGRTTDTQYF
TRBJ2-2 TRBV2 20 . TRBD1 TGTGCCAGCAGCCTTGATTTGGACAGGGGAAAGGTCGCGAACACCGGGGAGCTGTTTTTT CASSLDLDRGKVANTGELFF
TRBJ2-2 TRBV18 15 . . TGTGCCAGCTCACCGCGGGGGCCGGGGACCGGGGAGCTGTTTTTT CASSPRGPGTGELFF
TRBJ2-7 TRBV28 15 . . TGTGCCAGCAGTACTTGGGACACCCGGACCTACGAGCAGTACTTC CASSTWDTRTYEQYF